This T cell receptor beta chain is from a study of T cell repertoires in cytomegalovirus infection. TCRdb processed the reads anew with MiXCR; each CDR3 protein has one entry. The sample carries roughly 720,000 distinct CDR3 sequences, about 40% recorded once. V dropped 2 bases and J dropped 3 bases, with 10 bases sitting between them. CDR3 size: 14 residues. Germline CDR1 and CDR2: SGHAT and FQNNGV. This sequence originates from a human donor in good health (CMV status not recorded). Some clones in this sample may be carry-over from other donors' samples. The rearrangement uses TRBV11-2 and TRBJ1-1; no clear D. Sequenced: PBMCs. The CDR3 protein is CASSLRGSDTEAFF. The CDR3 DNA reads as TGTGCCAGCAGCTTAAGAGGGTCGGACACTGAAGCTTTCTTT.